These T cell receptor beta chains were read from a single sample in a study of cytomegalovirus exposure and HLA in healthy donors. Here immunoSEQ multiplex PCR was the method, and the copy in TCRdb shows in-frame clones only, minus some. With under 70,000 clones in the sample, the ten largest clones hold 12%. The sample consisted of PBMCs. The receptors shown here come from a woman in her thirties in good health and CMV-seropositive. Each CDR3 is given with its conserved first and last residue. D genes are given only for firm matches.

CDR3: CASSVGRGSTDTQYF; DNA: TGTGCCAGCAGTGTTGGGCGGGGGAGCACAGATACGCAGTATTTT; D: TRBD2; V: TRBV2; J: TRBJ2-3
CDR3: CASSYVDISYEQYF; DNA: TGTGCCAGCAGTTACGTGGACATCTCCTACGAGCAGTACTTC; D: NA; V: TRBV6-6; J: TRBJ2-7
CDR3: CASSQGGDSPSGANVLTF; DNA: TGTGCCAGCAGCCAAGGTGGCGACAGTCCCTCTGGGGCCAACGTCCTGACTTTC; D: NA; V: TRBV4-2; J: TRBJ2-6
CDR3: CAWSLLRNYGYTF; DNA: TGTGCCTGGAGCCTCCTTCGGAACTATGGCTACACCTTC; D: NA; V: TRBV30; J: TRBJ1-2
CDR3: CASSQVSRDQETQYF; DNA: TGTGCCAGCAGCCAAGTATCCAGGGACCAAGAGACCCAGTACTTC; D: NA; V: TRBV4-2; J: TRBJ2-5
CDR3: CASSLVAGGTYEQYF; DNA: TGCGCCAGCAGCTTGGTCGCGGGGGGGACCTACGAGCAGTACTTC; D: TRBD2; V: TRBV5-1; J: TRBJ2-7
CDR3: CASSPQGFIHQPQHF; DNA: TGCGCCAGCAGCCCCCAGGGGTTCATTCATCAGCCCCAGCATTTT; D: NA; V: TRBV5-1; J: TRBJ1-5
CDR3: CASSFLGPPYEQYF; DNA: TGTGCCAGCAGTTTTCTGGGCCCACCCTACGAGCAGTACTTC; D: NA; V: TRBV28; J: TRBJ2-7
CDR3: CASSVGSEETQYF; DNA: TGTGCCAGCAGCGTAGGCAGCGAAGAGACCCAGTACTTC; D: NA; V: TRBV9; J: TRBJ2-5
CDR3: CASSAPGTPTGQFF; DNA: TGTGCCAGTAGCGCCCCCGGGACACCAACCGGGCAGTTCTTC; D: NA; V: TRBV19; J: TRBJ2-1
CDR3: CASSPQTYNEQFF; DNA: TGTGCCAGCAGCCCACAAACCTACAATGAGCAGTTCTTC; D: NA; V: TRBV7-9; J: TRBJ2-1
CDR3: CASSTRLGGPDTQYF; DNA: TGTGCCAGCAGTACAAGGTTAGGGGGCCCAGATACGCAGTATTTT; D: TRBD1; V: TRBV6-5; J: TRBJ2-3
CDR3: CASTPRGIHSNQPQHF; DNA: TGTGCCAGCACTCCCCGTGGTATACATAGCAATCAGCCCCAGCATTTT; D: NA; V: TRBV6-6; J: TRBJ1-5